This note documents a single T cell receptor beta chain sequence. Its antigen remains unknown. Losses at the gene ends were 3 bases for V and 6 bases for J; bases not matched to a gene: 1. The CDR3 has 14 residues. CDR1 is MNHEY and CDR2 is SMNVEV in the germline V gene (reference sequence). Sequenced by immunoSEQ multiplex PCR; TCRdb stores in-frame clones only, minus some. The table includes 12,000 or so clones, around 45% detected once. These data belong to a study of siplizumab effects on memory and regulatory T cells. Study conclusions and caveats: About 75-95% of proliferating CD4+ or CD8+ clones had no assignable naive or memory phenotype.

Researchers maintained the mixed lymphocyte reaction cells in coculture at 37°C for 6 days. The J gene is TRBJ2-3, the V gene TRBV27; 12 nucleotides line up with TRBD2. Sequenced sample: CFSE-low (dividing) CD8+ T cells sorted from an allogeneic mixed lymphocyte reaction. The source of this sequence is a human donor in good health; the cells came from an allogeneic mixed lymphocyte reaction. Some clones in this sample may be carry-over from other donors' samples. The CDR3 spells CASSFGLAGDTQYF. In DNA, the CDR3 is TGTGCCAGCAGTTTTGGACTAGCGGGGGATACGCAGTATTTT.